Sequencing of this T cell receptor beta chain was carried out in a study of siplizumab effects on memory and regulatory T cells. Findings and limits, study-wide: Unstimulated naive T cells seemed to show more diversity than memory cells did, and they also seemed to be among the major contributors to the alloresponse.

To note about this clone: Antigen specificity is unknown.

This table comes from immunoSEQ multiplex PCR, and its TCRdb copy is limited to in-frame clones, with some not included. The profile covers 90,000 to 120,000 clones, with 90% to 95% appearing a single time and 0.55% to 0.95% taken by the ten largest. The receptor comes from a human donor in good health. Sequencing was done on a sample of Tregs sorted from blood.

The CDR3 loop is CASSLLTGGGGNTEAFF. DNA for the CDR3: TGTGCCAGCAGCTTACTTACAGGGGGCGGTGGGAACACTGAAGCTTTCTTT. The chain is built from TRBV13 and TRBJ1-1; 9 nucleotides match TRBD1. The CDR3 contains 17 residues. From germline, CDR1 is PRHDT and CDR2 FYEKMQ (reference sequence). With 2 bases clipped from V and 1 base from J, the junction kept 8 bases outside the gene matches.